These 21 T cell receptor beta chains originate from one sample sequenced in a study of blood T cell repertoires in COVID-19. The repertoire was sequenced with immunoSEQ multiplex PCR; TCRdb's copy has only in-frame clones and lacks some. The repertoire holds more than 120,000 clones, with 80% to 90% as singletons. The sequencing sample was made of peripheral blood. All receptors derive from a human donor with acute or convalescent COVID-19. The donor label of this sample is uncertain.

This clone showed up just once. The chain combines TRBV19 with TRBJ1-2; 7 bases fit TRBD1. CDR1 is LNHDA and CDR2 is SQIVND in the germline V gene (reference sequence). With 4 bases clipped from V and 6 bases from J, the junction kept 5 bases outside the gene matches. The CDR3 spans 13 residues. The CDR3 here is CASSKTGNDGYTF. The DNA for the CDR3 is TGTGCCAGTAGTAAGACAGGGAACGATGGCTACACCTTC. The full variable domain, in which reference TRBV19 and TRBJ1-2 provide the parts outside the CDR3, is DGGITQSPKYLFRKEGQNVTLSCEQNLNHDAMYWYRQDPGQGLRLIYYSQIVNDFQKGDIAEGYSVSREKKESFPLTVTSAQKNPTAFYLCASSKTGNDGYTFGSGTRLTVV.

V and J are TRBV7-2 and TRBJ2-5; 7 bases fit TRBD1. Germline lookup yields CDR1 SGHTA and CDR2 FQGNSA. The CDR3 consists of 14 residues. Unmatched junction bases numbered 6, after V lost 5 bases and J lost 3 bases. The CDR3 reads CASSPPGQKETQYF. CDR3 coding DNA: TGTGCCAGCAGCCCACCGGGACAGAAAGAGACCCAGTACTTC.

This chain connects TRBV19 to TRBJ1-1, with 8 positions matching TRBD1. Germline loops: CDR1 LNHDA, CDR2 SQIVND (reference sequence). Germline trimming cut 6 bases from V and 2 bases from J; bases unmatched to any gene: 5. CDR3 size: 14 residues. DNA for the CDR3: TGTGCCAGTAGGTCCCCAGGGGGCAACACTGAAGCTTTCTTT. Its translation: CASRSPGGNTEAFF.

V usage is TRBV14 and J usage is TRBJ1-6; 7 bases agree with TRBD1. Germline CDR1 is SGHDN and CDR2 is FVKESK. Losses at the gene ends were 4 bases for V and 6 bases for J; bases not matched to a gene: 9. The length of the CDR3 is 16 residues. CDR3 nucleotides: TGTGCCAGCAGCCGCTGGACAGGAGGCCCTAATTCACCCCTCCACTTT. Translation: CASSRWTGGPNSPLHF.

This sequence joins TRBV28 and TRBJ2-1; tentative D call: TRBD2 (6 bases). V was cut by 5 bases and J by 2 bases, with 16 bases left in between. The germline CDR1 and CDR2 sequences are MDHEN and SYDVKM. The CDR3 is made up of 16 amino acids. The CDR3 is CASSEYSGAAYNEQFF. Here the CDR3 DNA reads TGTGCCAGCAGTGAATATAGCGGCGCCGCCTACAATGAGCAGTTCTTC.

This clone showed up just a few times. CDR3 in amino acids: CASSPGSGLSYEQYF. The CDR3 DNA is TGTGCCAGTAGTCCCGGGAGCGGACTCTCCTACGAGCAGTACTTC. The rearrangement uses TRBV19 and TRBJ2-7; a possible D gene is TRBD2 (6 bases). This CDR3 region has 15 residues. V lost 5 bases and J lost 0, with 14 bases in between. Germline assignment: CDR1 LNHDA and CDR2 SQIVND (reference sequence).

In this sample, this clone turned up once. The gene calls are TRBV18 and TRBJ1-2; TRBD1 might be the D (5 bases). The CDR3 is made up of 15 amino acids. Germline values: CDR1 KGHSH, CDR2 LQKENI. Trimming removed 6 bases from V and 3 bases from J, with 17 bases in between. CDR3 DNA: TGTGCCAGCTCGCTAGGACGCGCGACAGACTATGGCTACACCTTC. Translation: CASSLGRATDYGYTF. Based on the CDR3 plus reference TRBV18 and TRBJ1-2, the full variable domain is NAGVMQNPRHLVRRRGQEARLRCSPMKGHSHVYWYRQLPEEGLKFMVYLQKENIIDESGMPKERFSAEFPKEGPSILRIQQVVRGDSAAYFCASSLGRATDYGYTFGSGTRLTVV.

The J gene is TRBJ2-7, the V gene TRBV7-2; D is perhaps TRBD2 (7 bases). With 1 base removed from V and 4 bases from J, the gap between germline ends came to 14 bases. The CDR3 contains 15 residues. Germline V gene sequence: CDR1 SGHTA, CDR2 FQGNSA. As DNA, the CDR3 is TGTGCCAGCAGCTTAGTCCCCGGGGGGCGTTACGAGCAGTACTTC. It codes for CASSLVPGGRYEQYF.

The chain employs TRBV6-5 and TRBJ2-1; 10 positions match TRBD2. After removal of 6 bases from V and 6 bases from J, the junction contained 8 bases not matched to a gene. In germline, CDR1 is MNHEY, CDR2 SVGAGI. CDR3 size: 15 residues. CDR3 sequence: CASRLQREGLNEQFF. The CDR3 coding sequence is TGTGCCAGCAGACTTCAGCGGGAGGGCCTCAATGAGCAGTTCTTC.

CDR3 residues: CASSPAVPGYGYTF. DNA of the CDR3: TGTGCCAGCAGCCCCGCGGTGCCTGGGTATGGCTACACCTTC. This chain uses TRBV13 with TRBJ1-2; D gene ambiguous. The V gene's germline CDR1 is PRHDT and CDR2 FYEKMQ (reference sequence). V lost 5 bases to trimming and J lost 5 bases, with 15 bases between them. The CDR3 has 14 amino acids.

The table lists this clone with a few counts. The V and J genes are TRBV6-1 and TRBJ1-2; no clear D gene. Germline CDR1 MNHNS, CDR2 SASEGT. The V gene lost 1 base and the J gene lost 3 bases, with 9 bases spanning the gap. The CDR3 is 14 amino acids. This chain's CDR3 is CASSEVPRDYGYTF. The CDR3 DNA reads as TGTGCCAGCAGTGAAGTCCCGAGGGACTATGGCTACACCTTC.

The rearrangement joins TRBV24-1 to TRBJ1-2, with D hard to call. Deletions cut 5 bases from V and 1 base from J, with 10 bases between. The germline V gene encodes CDR1 KGHDR and CDR2 SFDVKD. This CDR3 has 14 amino acids. CDR3 sequence (DNA): TGTGCCACCAGTGGAGAACGGTTTAACTATGGCTACACCTTC. As protein: CATSGERFNYGYTF.

CDR3 amino acids: CASSQGGGAALYGYTF. As DNA, the CDR3 is TGTGCCAGCAGCCAAGGAGGGGGAGCCGCGCTCTATGGCTACACCTTC. The genes are TRBV3-1 (or the pseudogene TRBV3-2) and TRBJ1-2; tentatively, D is TRBD1 (6 bases). Looked up from germline, CDR1 is LGHDT and CDR2 is YNNKEL (reference sequence). Trimming removed 1 base at V and 4 bases at J, with 16 bases between. The CDR3 runs to 16 residues.

The rearrangement uses TRBV30 and TRBJ1-6; D perhaps matches TRBD1 (5 bases). Trimming shortened V by 8 bases and J by 9 bases, and 17 bases separated the two germline ends. This CDR3 comprises 13 residues. Germline V CDR1 and CDR2: GTSNPN, SVGIG (reference sequence). The CDR3 here is CAGATGFGSPLHF. CDR3 DNA sequence: TGTGCCGGGGCGACCGGGTTCGGTTCACCCCTCCACTTT.

The chain recombines TRBV13 with TRBJ1-4; TRBD1 matches at 9 bases. This CDR3 is built from 15 residues. J gave up 8 bases and V 2 bases, and 6 bases lay outside the gene matches. CDR1 is PRHDT and CDR2 is FYEKMQ in the germline V gene (reference sequence). Here the CDR3 reads CASSLQQGAGEKLFF. For the CDR3, the DNA is TGTGCCAGCAGCTTACAACAGGGGGCTGGCGAAAAACTGTTTTTT.

The V and J genes are TRBV7-9 and TRBJ1-2, with 7 nucleotides matching TRBD1. CDR1 and CDR2 from the germline V gene are SEHNR and FQNEAQ (reference sequence). V shed 5 bases, J shed 6 bases, and the junction held 9 bases outside the gene matches. The CDR3 loop spans 14 amino acids. As DNA, the CDR3 is TGTGCCAGCAGCCCTCCCCCGACAGGGCATGGCTACACCTTC. It is translated as CASSPPPTGHGYTF.

The rearrangement joins TRBV5-1 to TRBJ1-6; 8 positions agree with TRBD1. The germline V gene has CDR1 SGHRS and CDR2 YFSETQ. After removal of 9 bases from V and 11 bases from J, the junction contained 10 bases not matched to a gene. CDR3 size: 13 residues. The CDR3 DNA reads TGCGCCACCTCGGACAGGGTAGGGACACCCCTCCACTTT. The encoded protein is CATSDRVGTPLHF. The whole variable domain, remainder taken from reference TRBV5-1 and TRBJ1-6, is KAGVTQTPRYLIKTRGQQVTLSCSPISGHRSVSWYQQTPGQGLQFLFEYFSETQRNKGNFPGRFSGRQFSNSRSEMNVSTLELGDSALYLCATSDRVGTPLHFGNGTRLTVT.

This clone was detected a few times. This chain uses TRBV18 with TRBJ1-3, with D perhaps matching TRBD1 (5 bases). V was pared by 3 bases and J by 0 bases, with 18 bases between. The CDR3 covers 18 residues. Germline loops: CDR1 KGHSH, CDR2 LQKENI. The DNA for the CDR3 is TGTGCCAGCTCACCGAGCGAGGGACTAATGGTCTCTGGAAACACCATATATTTT. Residues: CASSPSEGLMVSGNTIYF.

The chain couples TRBV4-3 to TRBJ1-1; 9 positions match TRBD1. The CDR3 length is 15 residues. Germline V CDR1 and CDR2: LGHNA, YSLEER. J lost 7 bases, V lost 0 bases, and 6 bases had no gene match. The chain's CDR3 is CASSQDTGGEGEAFF. As DNA, the CDR3 is TGCGCCAGCAGCCAAGACACAGGGGGCGAGGGTGAAGCTTTCTTT.

V usage is TRBV5-1 and J usage is TRBJ2-1; a possible D gene is TRBD2 (6 bases). V lost 5 bases, J lost 8 bases, and 17 bases lay in between. The CDR3 sequence is 14 residues long. Germline assignment: CDR1 SGHRS and CDR2 YFSETQ. The CDR3 DNA reads TGCGCCAGCAGTCGTGGGGGGATTCTAGATGAGCAGTTCTTC. Translating gives CASSRGGILDEQFF.

The chain employs TRBV5-8 and TRBJ1-4, with 7 bases lining up with TRBD1. Germline CDR1 and CDR2: SGHTS and YDEGEE. The CDR3 spans 14 residues. With V trimmed by 1 base and J by 8 bases, 5 bases remained unmatched. The CDR3 spells CASSLNRGGEKLFF. In nucleotides, the CDR3 is TGTGCCAGCAGCTTGAACAGGGGTGGGGAAAAACTGTTTTTT.